The 6 T cell receptor beta chains given below trace back to one sample, sequenced in a study of blood T cell repertoires in COVID-19. The data were produced by immunoSEQ multiplex PCR, yet TCRdb's version contains in-frame clones alone and is incomplete. Here the sample spans 65,000 to 90,000 clones, about 82% being singletons. The material sequenced was peripheral blood. These TCRs come from a woman older than 75 with active or convalescent COVID-19.

The chain recombines TRBV4-3 with TRBJ1-3; 10 positions agree with TRBD1. CDR1 LGHNA and CDR2 YSLEER come from the germline V gene. J was trimmed by 4 bases and V by 6 bases; bases with no gene match: 9. The CDR3 sequence is 16 residues long. CDR3 DNA sequence: TGCGCCAGCAGACCCGGGACAGGGGAGAGGGGAAACACCATATATTTT. Its protein is CASRPGTGERGNTIYF.

Relative to its sample, this clone is medium-sized (0.01 to 0.1%). The chain is built from TRBV7-3 and TRBJ2-3; 10 bases agree with TRBD1. After removal of 5 bases from V and 9 bases from J, the junction contained 5 bases not matched to a gene. Germline values: CDR1 SGHTA, CDR2 FQGTGA. This CDR3 spans 13 amino acids. The CDR3 is CASSPSGQGTQYF. The DNA for the CDR3 is TGTGCCAGCAGCCCCTCGGGACAGGGGACGCAGTATTTT.

The rearrangement links TRBV4-3 to TRBJ2-7; a weak D match, TRBD1 (7 bases). V dropped 0 bases and J dropped 7 bases, with 25 bases sitting between them. There are 18 residues in the CDR3. Germline V gives CDR1 LGHNA, CDR2 YSLEER. The CDR3 sequence: CASSQDYAFGGGIEEQYF. In DNA, the CDR3 is TGCGCCAGCAGCCAAGATTATGCCTTTGGAGGGGGCATAGAAGAGCAGTACTTC.

The chain is built from TRBV28 and TRBJ2-2; 7 nucleotides match TRBD2. Germline loops: CDR1 MDHEN, CDR2 SYDVKM. Losses at the gene ends were 11 bases for V and 1 base for J; bases not matched to a gene: 1. The CDR3 is made up of 12 amino acids. This CDR3 is CAGGRNTGELFF. DNA for the CDR3: TGTGCCGGCGGGAGGAACACCGGGGAGCTGTTTTTT.

This sequence joins TRBV4-1 and TRBJ1-6, with 9 nucleotides matching TRBD1. V shed 1 base and J 8 bases; nucleotides not matched to a gene: 6. The CDR3 extends over 16 amino acids. CDR1 is MGHRA, CDR2 YSYEKL, per germline. DNA for the CDR3: TGCGCCAGCAGCCAAGGTCCGGGACAGGGCTATTCACCCCTCCACTTT. Protein sequence: CASSQGPGQGYSPLHF.

This clone occurred a few times. This chain uses TRBV30 with TRBJ2-7, with D perhaps matching TRBD1 (6 bases). This CDR3 is 13 amino acids long. Germline V gene sequence: CDR1 GTSNPN, CDR2 SVGIG (reference sequence). Trimming removed 0 bases from V and 6 bases from J, with 12 bases in between. For the CDR3, the DNA is TGTGCCTGGAGTGTAATACAGGGTAGCGAGCAGTACTTC. This translates into CAWSVIQGSEQYF.